These 4 T cell receptor beta chains were sequenced from one sample in a study of blood T cell repertoires in COVID-19. Clones were sequenced by immunoSEQ multiplex PCR, and TCRdb holds only the in-frame ones, with some missing. The sample shows roughly 100,000 clones, 78% of them seen only once. Source material: peripheral blood. All receptors come from a man aged 55 to 70 with active or convalescent COVID-19.

The V call is TRBV5-4, the J call TRBJ2-1; TRBD1 matches at 9 bases. Per the germline V gene, CDR1 is SGHNT and CDR2 is YYREEE (reference sequence). The CDR3 has 15 amino acids. Trimming cost V 4 bases and J 5 bases; bases outside gene matches: 7. CDR3: CASSPGQGLNNEQFF. The DNA of the CDR3 is TGTGCCAGCAGCCCCGGACAGGGGCTAAACAATGAGCAGTTCTTC.

This clone appeared a single time. Its ends do not fully match the called genes, so a read error is possible. The chain is built from TRBV7-9 and TRBJ1-2; 7 positions agree with TRBD1. In germline, CDR1 is SEHNR, CDR2 FQNEAQ (reference sequence). The CDR3 is 14 amino acids. The CDR3 bases are TGTGCCAGCAGCGCTTCCGGGACAGTTTATGACTACACCTTC. Translation gives CASSASGTVYDYTF.

This rearrangement joins TRBV10-2 to TRBJ2-1, with 13 bases identical to TRBD2. After removal of 2 bases from V and 1 base from J, the junction contained 11 bases not matched to a gene. Germline-derived CDR1 and CDR2 are WSHSY and SAAADI. The CDR3 has 20 residues. In DNA form, the CDR3 reads TGCGCCAGCAGTGAGCTCCCGGGACTAGCGGGAAACAAATCCTACAATGAGCAGTTCTTC. The encoded protein is CASSELPGLAGNKSYNEQFF.

This sequence joins TRBV11-2 and TRBJ1-1; TRBD1 might be the D (6 bases). The germline V and J ends were trimmed by 5 bases and 5 bases, with 18 bases remaining between them. Germline loops: CDR1 SGHAT, CDR2 FQNNGV. This CDR3 region has 15 residues. The DNA for the CDR3 is TGTGCCAGCAGCCCCCAAACACAGGGTACTACTGAAGCTTTCTTT. As protein: CASSPQTQGTTEAFF.